This T cell receptor (beta chain) emerged from a study of CD8 T cells in ankylosing spondylitis. As regards this clonotype: Its specificity is unknown.

Using quantitative 5'-RACE with molecular barcodes, the authors made TCR beta libraries. TCRdb analysed the 5' RACE reads with MiXCR anew, one entry per CDR3 protein. The sample comprises hundreds of thousands of distinct CDR3 sequences, 26% of which are singletons, and approximately 1% rests with the top ten. Whole-study findings and limits: There was a TCR beta motif, made of several highly homologous variants, that appeared characteristic of ankylosing spondylitis blood.

Sequences were obtained from blood, either unsorted or a sorted T cell fraction (not recorded which). The TCR originated in a male donor with ankylosing spondylitis.

The CDR3 DNA reads TGTGCCAGCAGCTTCGGACGCGTTTTGTATGAGCAGTTCTTC. Translated, it gives CASSFGRVLYEQFF. The rearrangement uses TRBV7-8 and TRBJ2-1; D is undetermined. CDR1 and CDR2 (germline): SGHVS, FQNEAQ. The CDR3 contains 14 residues. V dropped 3 bases and J dropped 8 bases, with 14 bases sitting between them.